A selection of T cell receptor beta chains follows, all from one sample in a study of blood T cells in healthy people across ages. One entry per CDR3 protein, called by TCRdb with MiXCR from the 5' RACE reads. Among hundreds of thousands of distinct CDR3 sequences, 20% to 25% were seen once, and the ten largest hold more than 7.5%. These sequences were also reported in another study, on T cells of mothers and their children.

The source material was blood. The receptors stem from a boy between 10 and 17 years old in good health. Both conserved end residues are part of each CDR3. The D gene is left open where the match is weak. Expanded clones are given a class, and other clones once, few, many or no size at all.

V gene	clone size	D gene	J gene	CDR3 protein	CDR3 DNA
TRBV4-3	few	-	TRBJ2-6	CASSQGPTTGANVLTF	TGCGCCAGCAGCCAAGGTCCAACTACTGGGGCCAACGTCCTGACTTTC
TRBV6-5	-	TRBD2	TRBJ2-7	CASSYGSGGTYEQYF	TGTGCCAGCAGTTACGGGTCGGGGGGAACCTACGAGCAGTACTTC
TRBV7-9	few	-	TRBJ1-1	CASSLGVRGTQMNTEAFF	TGTGCCAGCAGCTTAGGTGTAAGGGGAACCCAGATGAACACTGAAGCTTTCTTT
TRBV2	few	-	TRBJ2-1	CASSGTTDGRNEQFF	TGTGCCAGCAGTGGGACTACCGACGGCCGGAATGAGCAGTTCTTC
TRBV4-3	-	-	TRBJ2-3	CASSQTGNSNPTDTQYF	TGCGCCAGCAGCCAGACCGGGAACAGCAATCCCACAGATACGCAGTATTTT
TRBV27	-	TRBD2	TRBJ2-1	CASSSSGSLSYNEQFF	TGTGCCAGCAGTAGTAGCGGGAGCCTCTCCTACAATGAGCAGTTCTTC
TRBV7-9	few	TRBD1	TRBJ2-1	CASSPGDRVPYNEQFF	TGTGCCAGCAGCCCCGGGGACAGGGTCCCTTACAATGAGCAGTTCTTC
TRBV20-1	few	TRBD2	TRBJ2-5	CSARDLLAGSPQYF	TGCAGTGCTAGAGATTTACTAGCGGGGTCGCCCCAGTACTTC
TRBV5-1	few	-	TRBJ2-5	CASSAGLMETQYF	TGCGCCAGCAGCGCCGGACTGATGGAGACCCAGTACTTC
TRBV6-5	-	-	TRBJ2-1	CASSYSGINEQFF	TGTGCCAGCAGTTACTCAGGGATCAATGAGCAGTTCTTC
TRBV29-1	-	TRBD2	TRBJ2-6	CSAGTGGVSGANVLTF	TGCAGCGCAGGGACGGGAGGAGTCTCTGGGGCCAACGTCCTGACTTTC
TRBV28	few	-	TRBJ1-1	CASTWVRRNTEAFF	TGTGCCAGCACTTGGGTGCGCCGGAACACTGAAGCTTTCTTT
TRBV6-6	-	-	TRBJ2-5	CAIGIYAGTQYF	TGTGCCATCGGGATTTACGCGGGGACCCAGTACTTC
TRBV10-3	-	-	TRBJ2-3	CAIRGKGADTQYF	TGTGCCATCAGGGGGAAAGGGGCAGATACGCAGTATTTT
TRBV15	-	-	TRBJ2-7	CAGPISEFKGAIGEQYF	TGTGCCGGGCCAATCAGTGAATTCAAGGGAGCTATTGGCGAGCAGTACTTC
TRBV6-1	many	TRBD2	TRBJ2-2	CASSEASGSTGELFF	TGTGCCAGCAGTGAAGCTAGCGGGAGCACCGGGGAGCTGTTTTTT
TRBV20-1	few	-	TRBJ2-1	CSAREPSYNEQFF	TGCAGTGCTAGAGAGCCTAGCTACAATGAGCAGTTCTTC
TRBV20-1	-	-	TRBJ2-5	CSARIPGRSQETQYF	TGCAGTGCTAGAATCCCCGGAAGGAGTCAAGAGACCCAGTACTTC
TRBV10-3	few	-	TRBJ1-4	CAIRADNEKLFF	TGTGCCATCCGGGCGGATAATGAAAAACTGTTTTTT
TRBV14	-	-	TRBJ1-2	CASSQVDGVYGYTF	TGTGCCAGCAGCCAAGTTGACGGGGTCTATGGCTACACCTTC
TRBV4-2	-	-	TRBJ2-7	CASSQGGGNSYEQYF	TGTGCCAGCAGCCAAGGTGGGGGCAATTCCTACGAGCAGTACTTC
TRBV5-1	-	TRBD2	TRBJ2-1	CASSLAAGNNNEQFF	TGCGCCAGCAGCTTGGCAGCGGGAAACAACAATGAGCAGTTCTTC
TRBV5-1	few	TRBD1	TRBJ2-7	CASSGPGQGTEQYF	TGCGCCAGCAGCGGACCGGGACAGGGGACCGAGCAGTACTTC
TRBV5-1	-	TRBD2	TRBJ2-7	CASSLYNLAGSYEQYF	TGCGCCAGCAGCTTGTATAATCTAGCGGGATCCTACGAGCAGTACTTC
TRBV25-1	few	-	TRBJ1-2	CASSAHPRGYTF	TGTGCCAGCAGTGCGCATCCACGTGGCTACACCTTC
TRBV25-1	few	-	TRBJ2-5	CASSGGTPRETQYF	TGTGCCAGCAGTGGTGGGACCCCCCGGGAGACCCAGTACTTC
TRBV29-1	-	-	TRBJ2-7	CSVENRRGSYEQYF	TGCAGCGTTGAAAATCGGAGGGGCAGTTACGAGCAGTACTTC
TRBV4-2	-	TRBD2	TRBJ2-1	CASSPRLAGVGNEQFF	TGTGCCAGCAGCCCCAGATTAGCGGGAGTGGGGAATGAGCAGTTCTTC
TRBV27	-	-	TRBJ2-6	CASRIGANVLTF	TGTGCCAGCAGGATTGGGGCCAACGTCCTGACTTTC
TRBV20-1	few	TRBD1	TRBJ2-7	CSAGQESYEQYF	TGCAGTGCCGGACAGGAGAGCTACGAGCAGTACTTC
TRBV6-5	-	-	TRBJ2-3	CASSTGYTQYF	TGTGCCAGCAGTACAGGGTATACGCAGTATTTT
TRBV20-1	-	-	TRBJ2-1	CSAPESASSYNEQFF	TGCAGTGCACCCGAATCGGCTTCCTCCTACAATGAGCAGTTCTTC
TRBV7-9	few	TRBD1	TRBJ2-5	CASSFMGQGTVQETQYF	TGTGCCAGCAGCTTTATGGGACAGGGGACCGTCCAAGAGACCCAGTACTTC
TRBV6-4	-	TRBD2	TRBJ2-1	CACSATSGGISYNEQFF	TGTGCCTGCAGCGCCACTAGCGGGGGGATATCCTACAATGAGCAGTTCTTC
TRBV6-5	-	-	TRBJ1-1	CASSYSVTAEAFF	TGTGCCAGCAGTTACTCCGTTACGGCTGAAGCTTTCTTT
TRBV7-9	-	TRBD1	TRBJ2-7	CASSHSPGQGDYEQYF	TGTGCCAGCAGCCATTCCCCGGGACAGGGAGACTACGAGCAGTACTTC
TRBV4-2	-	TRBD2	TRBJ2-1	CASSPSGRLNNEQFF	TGTGCCAGCAGCCCTAGCGGGAGGTTAAACAATGAGCAGTTCTTC
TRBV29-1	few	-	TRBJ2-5	CSVKTGTDKTQYF	TGCAGCGTTAAGACCGGGACTGATAAGACCCAGTACTTC
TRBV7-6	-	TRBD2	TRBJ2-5	CASSLGAGGPFPRETQYF	TGTGCCAGCAGCTTGGGAGCGGGGGGGCCTTTTCCCCGGGAGACCCAGTACTTC
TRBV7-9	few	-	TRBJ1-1	CASSETLLNTEAFF	TGTGCCAGCAGCGAGACTTTACTGAACACTGAAGCTTTCTTT
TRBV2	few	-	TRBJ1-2	CASSSRALNYGYTF	TGTGCCAGCAGTTCGAGGGCCCTCAACTATGGCTACACCTTC
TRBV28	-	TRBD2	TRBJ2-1	CASSFASGGSYNEQFF	TGTGCCAGCAGTTTCGCTAGCGGGGGGTCCTACAATGAGCAGTTCTTC